This paragraph covers one T cell receptor beta chain sequence. The sample is drawn from a study of blood T cell repertoires in COVID-19. Overall study context: From the United States, Italy and Spain came samples of acute and convalescent COVID-19. T cells, B-cell-depleted T cells, or PBMCs supplied cDNA or gDNA.

Here immunoSEQ multiplex PCR was the method, and the copy in TCRdb shows in-frame clones only, minus some. The data contain hundreds of thousands of clones, around nine tenths of them singletons. The CDR3 covers 15 residues. Deletions cut 4 bases from V and 3 bases from J, with 16 bases between. Germline V lookup: CDR1 SGHRS, CDR2 YFSETQ. Seattle's cohort entered during active infection and was followed longitudinally. The chain links TRBV5-1 to TRBJ1-1; TRBD1 is a possible D gene (5 bases). The specimen sequenced was peripheral blood. This sequence originates from a man aged 55 to 70 with COVID-19, enrolled during active disease. CDR3 region: CASSPGMGGHTEAFF. The CDR3 nucleotides are TGCGCCAGCAGCCCCGGGATGGGGGGTCACACTGAAGCTTTCTTT.